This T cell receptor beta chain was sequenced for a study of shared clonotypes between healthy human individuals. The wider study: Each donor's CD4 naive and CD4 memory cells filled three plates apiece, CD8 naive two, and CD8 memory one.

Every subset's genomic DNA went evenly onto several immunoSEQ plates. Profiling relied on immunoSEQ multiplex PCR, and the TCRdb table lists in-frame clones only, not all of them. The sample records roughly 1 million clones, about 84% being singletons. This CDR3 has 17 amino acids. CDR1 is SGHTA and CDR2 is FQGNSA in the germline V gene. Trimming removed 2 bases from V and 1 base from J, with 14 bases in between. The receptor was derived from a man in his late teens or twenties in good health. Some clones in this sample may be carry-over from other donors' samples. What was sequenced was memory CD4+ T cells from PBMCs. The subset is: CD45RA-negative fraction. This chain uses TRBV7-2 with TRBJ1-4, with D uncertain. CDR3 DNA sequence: TGTGCCAGCAGCTTATCCAATGCTGGGAAAACTAATGAAAAACTGTTTTTT. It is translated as CASSLSNAGKTNEKLFF.